The T cell receptor beta chain under discussion was sequenced for a study of blood T cell repertoires in COVID-19. Whole-study context: The cDNA or gDNA used as material had been derived from T cells, B-cell-depleted T cells, or PBMCs.

Details on this clone: Within the sample, other DNA sequences also encode this same CDR3.

Profiled with immunoSEQ multiplex PCR; TCRdb holds only in-frame clones, not every one. The table has roughly 190,000 clones, more than 70% seen once. Trimming cost V 0 bases and J 0 bases; bases outside gene matches: 4. Germline-derived CDR1 and CDR2 are SGDLS and YYNGEE. The CDR3 is 17 residues long. The TCR originated in a woman in her sixties with acute or convalescent COVID-19. Sequencing input: peripheral blood. The chain carries TRBV9 and TRBJ1-2, with 11 bases fitting TRBD1. This CDR3 reads CASSVGTGGLANYGYTF. In DNA form, the CDR3 reads TGTGCCAGCAGCGTAGGGACAGGGGGCCTAGCTAACTATGGCTACACCTTC.